Each of the 28 T cell receptor beta chains below was sequenced from the same sample in a study of early T cells in non-severe SARS-CoV-2 infection. TCRdb ran MiXCR on the 5' RACE reads and lists one entry per CDR3 protein. The data hold about 26,000 distinct CDR3 sequences, with roughly 4.5% observed a single time. The specimen was whole blood. The receptors were gathered from an adult who was a healthcare worker with PCR-confirmed SARS-CoV-2 infection or an uninfected control (not recorded which).

CDR3 region: CSSGSVGNEQFF. CDR3 in DNA: TGCAGCTCAGGATCCGTGGGGAATGAGCAGTTCTTC. The chain combines TRBV29-1 with TRBJ2-1; D uncertain. This CDR3 spans 12 amino acids. In germline, CDR1 is SQVTM, CDR2 ANQGSEA. With 8 bases removed from V and 7 bases from J, the gap between germline ends came to 15 bases.

This clonotype was seen repeatedly, ten times or more. J is TRBJ2-3 and V is TRBV12-3 or TRBV12-4; 7 bases map to TRBD2. The V and J ends lost 6 bases and 4 bases, in that order; junction bases with no gene match: 7. This CDR3 comprises 14 residues. CDR3 residues: CASSPGREADTQYF. The DNA for the CDR3 is TGTGCCAGCAGCCCGGGACGGGAGGCAGATACGCAGTATTTT.

This clonotype was counted a few times. The V and J genes are TRBV12-3 or TRBV12-4 and TRBJ2-5; D might be TRBD2 (6 bases). Trimming left V 3 bases short and J 5 bases short, with 16 bases between. This CDR3 has 15 residues. The CDR3 protein is CASSFTSGSSETQYF. The CDR3 bases are TGTGCCAGCAGTTTCACATCCGGGAGCAGCGAGACCCAGTACTTC.

This rearrangement joins TRBV5-6 to TRBJ2-2; 7 bases align to TRBD1. The V and J ends lost 0 bases and 3 bases, in that order; junction bases with no gene match: 5. Germline V gene sequence: CDR1 SGHDT, CDR2 YYEEEE. There are 16 residues in the CDR3. The CDR3 is CASSLATGRDTGELFF. In nucleotides, the CDR3 is TGTGCCAGCAGCTTGGCGACAGGGCGGGACACCGGGGAGCTGTTTTTT.

This clonotype was seen ten or more times. The genes are TRBV7-2 and TRBJ2-1; D uncertain. Deletions cut 1 base from V and 9 bases from J, with 16 bases between. Germline CDR1 and CDR2: SGHTA and FQGNSA. This CDR3 comprises 15 residues. The CDR3 here is CASSLGPPGHGEQFF. In DNA, the CDR3 is TGTGCCAGCAGCTTAGGCCCCCCAGGCCACGGTGAGCAGTTCTTC.

The V gene is TRBV28, the J gene TRBJ2-5; 10 bases are a match to TRBD2. The germline V gene encodes CDR1 MDHEN and CDR2 SYDVKM. The CDR3 is 19 amino acids. The trim removed 0 bases at V and 4 bases at J, leaving 14 bases unmatched. For the CDR3, the DNA is TGTGCCAGCAGTTTATGGAACCAAGCGGGAGGGCCGTTATCAGAGACCCAGTACTTC. Translating gives CASSLWNQAGGPLSETQYF.

This clonotype was picked up many times. V gene TRBV20-1 combines with J gene TRBJ2-1; the D gene is possibly TRBD2 (5 bases). This CDR3 spans 14 amino acids. Germline V CDR1 and CDR2: DFQATT, SNEGSKA (reference sequence). Trimming cost V 4 bases and J 0 bases, with 10 bases left between them. Here the CDR3 reads CSANRGSSYNEQFF. In DNA form, the CDR3 reads TGCAGTGCTAACCGGGGAAGCTCCTACAATGAGCAGTTCTTC.

This clonotype was observed many times. The chain couples TRBV20-1 to TRBJ2-1, with 9 bases that match TRBD2. V lost 0 bases, J lost 0 bases, and 3 bases stayed unmatched. CDR1 and CDR2 from the germline V gene are DFQATT and SNEGSKA (reference sequence). This CDR3 has 16 amino acids. The CDR3 loop is CSARERREGSYNEQFF. The CDR3 DNA sequence: TGCAGTGCTAGAGAACGGCGGGAGGGCTCCTACAATGAGCAGTTCTTC.

J is TRBJ2-7 and V is TRBV3-1; D is unclear. Germline V gives CDR1 LGHDT, CDR2 YNNKEL (reference sequence). V was trimmed by 2 bases and J by 4 bases, leaving 6 bases between them. CDR3 length: 12 amino acids. Here the CDR3 DNA reads TGTGCCAGCAGCCAATATGAGTACGAGCAGTACTTC. Protein product: CASSQYEYEQYF.

This clonotype has ten or more counts. The J gene is TRBJ1-5, the V gene TRBV19; 8 nucleotides agree with TRBD1. Germline V gene data show CDR1 as LNHDA and CDR2 as SQIVND (reference sequence). This CDR3 contains 17 residues. The V and J ends lost 7 bases and 0 bases, in that order; junction bases with no gene match: 11. CDR3 in amino acids: CASTRDRRSYSNQPQHF. DNA for the CDR3: TGTGCCAGTACCAGGGACAGGAGGAGTTATAGCAATCAGCCCCAGCATTTT.

This clonotype was seen at least ten times. The chain links TRBV6-6 to TRBJ1-6, with 7 bases aligning to TRBD1. Germline V gene lookup returns CDR1 MNHNY and CDR2 SVGAGI (reference sequence). The CDR3 sequence is 15 residues long. The trim removed 6 bases at V and 4 bases at J, leaving 6 bases unmatched. The CDR3 is CASSAGTVYNSPLHF. The CDR3, as DNA: TGTGCCAGCAGCGCCGGGACAGTGTATAATTCACCCCTCCACTTT.

This clonotype was observed many times. The V and J genes are TRBV7-8 and TRBJ1-6; unclear D gene. Germline V CDR1 and CDR2: SGHVS, FQNEAQ. The CDR3 has 15 residues. V lost 0 bases to trimming and J lost 13 bases, with 16 bases between them. As DNA, the CDR3 is TGTGCCAGCAGCTTAGCGGCCAGCGGTGAGGTCCCCCTCCACTTT. Protein product: CASSLAASGEVPLHF.

This clonotype was counted only a few times. The chain recombines TRBV18 with TRBJ1-6; no firm D call. V dropped 3 bases and J dropped 5 bases, with 8 bases sitting between them. The CDR3 is 14 amino acids. The germline V gene has CDR1 KGHSH and CDR2 LQKENI. The CDR3 DNA sequence: TGTGCCAGCTCACCTGGATCCCATAATTCACCCCTCCACTTT. Protein: CASSPGSHNSPLHF.

Many counts were recorded for this clonotype. The V call is TRBV6-2 or TRBV6-3, the J call TRBJ1-3; no clear D gene. The germline gives CDR1 MNHEY, CDR2 SVGEGT. The V end was cut by 7 bases, the J end by 1 base, with 14 bases between. The CDR3 sequence is 15 residues long. The CDR3 coding sequence is TGTGCCAGCACCCCGCCGCCGTGGTCTGGAAACACCATATATTTT. Translation gives CASTPPPWSGNTIYF.

This clonotype has only a few counts. V gene TRBV27 combines with J gene TRBJ2-5; 7 positions agree with TRBD1. V was pared by 2 bases and J by 2 bases, with 5 bases of the junction left unmatched. Germline CDR1 reads MNHEY; CDR2 reads SMNVEV (reference sequence). The CDR3 contains 15 residues. The CDR3 protein is CASSLLWDRQETQYF. CDR3 sequence (DNA): TGTGCCAGCAGTTTACTGTGGGACAGACAAGAGACCCAGTACTTC.

This clonotype was seen many times. This rearrangement joins TRBV14 to TRBJ2-2; the match to TRBD1 covers 7 bases. Germline V gene sequence: CDR1 SGHDN, CDR2 FVKESK. V trimming: 2 bases; J trimming: 4 bases; junction bases outside the gene matches: 4. The CDR3 is 15 residues long. The chain's CDR3 is CASSQWTGSTGELFF. CDR3 DNA: TGTGCCAGCAGCCAATGGACAGGTTCCACCGGGGAGCTGTTTTTT.

At least ten counts were recorded for this clonotype. The rearrangement joins TRBV20-1 to TRBJ2-7, with TRBD1 matching 8 bases. This CDR3 has 14 amino acids. V lost 6 bases to trimming and J lost 6 bases; unmatched junction nucleotides: 13. CDR1 and CDR2 from the germline V gene are DFQATT and SNEGSKA (reference sequence). CDR3 in amino acids: CSATDRVTQVEQYV. The DNA of the CDR3 is TGCAGTGCAACGGACAGGGTCACCCAGGTCGAGCAGTACGTC.

This clonotype was observed at least ten times. This sequence joins TRBV19 and TRBJ2-1; 11 positions match TRBD2. V shed 2 bases, J shed 1 base, and the junction held 10 bases outside the gene matches. Germline lookup yields CDR1 LNHDA and CDR2 SQIVND (reference sequence). The CDR3 is 19 amino acids. The CDR3 bases are TGTGCCAGTAGTATACGTAGCGGGAGGGCCTCCGGATCCTACAATGAGCAGTTCTTC. It specifies CASSIRSGRASGSYNEQFF.

The table lists this clonotype with many counts. The gene calls are TRBV6-5 and TRBJ1-1, with 8 positions matching TRBD1. With V trimmed by 5 bases and J by 11 bases, 7 bases remained unmatched. Per germline, CDR1 MNHEY and CDR2 SVGAGI. This CDR3 has 12 residues. For the CDR3, the DNA is TGTGCCAGCAGTAGCAGGACAGGGTACGCTTTCTTT. The encoded protein is CASSSRTGYAFF.

This clonotype was seen at least ten times. This chain links TRBV7-2 with TRBJ2-2, with 9 bases matching TRBD2. The CDR3 extends over 15 amino acids. The germline V gene encodes CDR1 SGHTA and CDR2 FQGNSA. Trimming at V came to 1 base and at J to 7 bases, leaving 4 bases not matched to a gene. The CDR3 DNA is TGTGCCAGCAGCTTAGGCGGTAGCGGGAGCGGGGAGCTGTTTTTT. It encodes CASSLGGSGSGELFF.

At least ten counts were recorded for this clonotype. This rearrangement joins TRBV7-6 to TRBJ2-2, with 8 bases aligning to TRBD2. There are 16 residues in the CDR3. Trimming removed 3 bases from V and 3 bases from J; junction bases left unmatched: 6. CDR1 SGHVS and CDR2 FNYEAQ come from the germline V gene. The CDR3 nucleotides read TGTGCCAGCAGCTTCTATCGGGAGGGCCACACCGGGGAGCTGTTTTTT. The encoded protein is CASSFYREGHTGELFF.

By proportion, this clonotype is medium-sized. CDR3 nucleotides: TGTGCCAGCAGCTTAGGTGGGACAGGGTCTGGGGCCAACGTCCTGACTTTC. It yields the protein CASSLGGTGSGANVLTF. This chain joins TRBV7-3 and TRBJ2-6; 9 positions agree with TRBD1. The CDR3 runs 17 residues. The junction had 3 bases not matched to a gene; V was cut back by 2 bases and J by 1 base. Germline V gives CDR1 SGHTA, CDR2 FQGTGA.

This clonotype is deemed medium-sized. CDR3 protein: CAWSVQRGVSGYTF. DNA for the CDR3: TGTGCCTGGAGTGTACAAAGGGGAGTATCTGGCTACACCTTC. The chain employs TRBV30 and TRBJ1-2, with D perhaps TRBD1 (5 bases). Per germline, CDR1 GTSNPN and CDR2 SVGIG (reference sequence). The V end lost 0 bases, the J end lost 7 bases, and 15 bases lay between the germline ends. This CDR3 spans 14 amino acids.

This clonotype ranks as medium-sized. This CDR3 is CASSFSGMNTEAFF. CDR3 DNA: TGTGCCAGCAGCTTCTCCGGGATGAACACTGAAGCTTTCTTT. The V and J genes are TRBV11-2 and TRBJ1-1; D remains unclear. This CDR3 region has 14 residues. The germline V and J ends were trimmed by 3 bases and 0 bases, with 8 bases remaining between them. CDR1 and CDR2 from the germline V gene are SGHAT and FQNNGV.

This clonotype was counted ten times or more. The V and J genes are TRBV7-3 and TRBJ2-5; unclear D gene. The V end was cut by 0 bases, the J end by 5 bases, with 10 bases between. The germline gives CDR1 SGHTA, CDR2 FQGTGA. The CDR3 totals 14 residues. For the CDR3, the DNA is TGTGCCAGCAGCTTAACGGGCGGATCGGAGACCCAGTACTTC. Residues: CASSLTGGSETQYF.

In this sample, this clonotype turned up once. The rearrangement uses TRBV4-2 and TRBJ1-6, with 9 bases that match TRBD1. J lost 5 bases, V lost 4 bases, and 12 bases had no gene match. The CDR3 runs to 18 residues. CDR1 is LGHNA and CDR2 is YNFKEQ in the germline V gene. CDR3 nucleotide sequence: TGTGCCAGCAGCCTTGAGGGCGGACAGGGGCTAAATAATTCACCCCTCCACTTT. Translating it yields CASSLEGGQGLNNSPLHF.

By share, this clonotype counts as medium-sized. This chain connects TRBV12-3 or TRBV12-4 to TRBJ2-1, with D hard to call. There are 15 residues in the CDR3. Trimming stripped 5 bases from V and 1 base from J, with 12 bases between. The CDR3 DNA reads as TGTGCCAGCAGTAAGAATCTGGATTCCTACAATGAGCAGTTCTTC. It codes for CASSKNLDSYNEQFF.

This clonotype was observed at least ten times. The chain recombines TRBV7-2 with TRBJ2-7; 15 bases line up with TRBD2. Germline V gives CDR1 SGHTA, CDR2 FQGNSA. Trimming removed 4 bases from V and 13 bases from J; junction bases left unmatched: 8. The CDR3 loop spans 14 amino acids. CDR3 bases: TGTGCCAGCAGCTCGAGCGGACTAGCGGGAGGGTTTTACTTC. The encoded protein is CASSSSGLAGGFYF.